This T cell receptor beta chain was obtained from a study of PD-L1 blockade in urothelial cancer (dated by TCRdb to 2016 to 2017). For context, the study as a whole: Every patient began therapy in the mid-2010s and was given atezolizumab 1,200 mg intravenously every 3 weeks. About 85% of the 29 patients were males with bladder-origin urothelial cancer, and about 65% of the 29 reported a prior smoking history. Patients had an ECOG performance status of 0 or 1 and had received between 0 and 3 prior chemotherapy regimens. Blood samples were analyzed 3 weeks after the start of treatment (second dose) and 6 weeks after the start of treatment. A median of around 150,000 T cells and some 82,000 unique TCRs was obtained from blood samples, and a median clonality of roughly 0.08 was observed. An exploratory multi-omic analysis was conducted of the somatic, immune and clinical correlates of response to PD-L1 blockade with atezolizumab in urothelial cancer. Pretreatment tumor samples, along with matched peripheral blood collected serially before and after atezolizumab treatment, underwent TCR sequencing. Durable clinical benefit meant progression-free survival longer than 6 months, and TCR features were also tested against progression-free and overall survival. Whole exome sequencing and RNA sequencing of pretreatment tumors were performed alongside TCR sequencing in the same patients. Durable clinical benefit was achieved by nine patients and was not achieved by 20 patients. Pretreatment blood TCR-seq was available for about 30 patients, at least one posttreatment blood collection was obtained for around 25 patients, and tumor TCR-seq was available for around 25 patients. The research as a whole found: Because the sample size was small (n = 29) and many of the analyses were exploratory, the results are meant to be hypothesis-generating. A pretreatment peripheral blood TCR clonality below the median was linked to improved progression-free and overall survival. Among patients with durable benefit, tumor-associated TCR clones showed greater expansion in peripheral blood 3 weeks after treatment started (n = 22, p = 0.022).

Comment on this clone: No cognate antigen has been identified for it. Base qualities were left out, and no much larger clone turns up one base away.

The cohort comprised roughly 30 patients with locally advanced or metastatic urothelial carcinoma treated at Memorial Sloan Kettering on a trial protocol. Peripheral blood mononuclear cells were collected pretreatment and during treatment, at between 1 and 8 total time points per patient. The Qiagen DNeasy Blood extraction kit was used to purify genomic DNA from total PBMCs and from tumor samples. Collected pretreatment and during treatment, PBMCs were isolated and stored as previously described. Synthetic TCR analog templates were spiked into each PCR so that absolute template abundance could be estimated from read counts. TCRbeta CDR3 regions were amplified from genomic DNA with bias-controlled V and J gene primers using the immunoSEQ assay. Rearranged TCRbeta segments were sequenced at approximately 20X coverage. The authors' pipeline ran thus. Sequencing errors were corrected by clustering and CDR3s were annotated against IMGT to assign V, D and J genes. Out-of-frame and stop-codon sequences were excluded, and only productive TCRbeta rearrangements were used in downstream analyses. Clonality was computed as one minus Shannon entropy normalized by the log of the number of unique productive sequences. Fisher's exact test with Benjamini-Hochberg correction, using a cutoff of adjusted p below 0.01, was how clones that differed between time points or between blood and tumor were identified. Here the immuneACCESS table is served through TCRdb, limited to in-frame sequences with V and J called. Missing clones are a known gap in these copies; in checked studies unresolved V genes cover under half, and the rest lacks a known reason. For V, J and clone size, that table is used; D and trimming come from the DNA. The sample contains around 45,000 clones, approximately 90% of them found a single time. Of the sample, 14% falls within the top ten clones.

Via the germline V gene, CDR1 is SGHTA and CDR2 FQGTGA. The CDR3 measures 14 amino acids from cysteine to phenylalanine. The kept DNA is CDR3 alone, 42 bases in frame from the first base. V is cut by 6 bases and J by 2 bases, and the space between the germline ends is 14 bases. The material sequenced was PBMCs, taken around atezolizumab (anti-PD-L1) treatment. The chain is made from TRBV7-3 and TRBJ2-7; perhaps TRBD2 is the D gene, with 6 bases matching. The TCR comes from a woman aged 60 to 75 with urothelial cancer. The DNA is TGTGCCAGCAGTCCCTCGGGGGTCCCCTACGAGCAGTACTTC. This encodes CASSPSGVPYEQYF. When the CDR3 is completed using the reference TRBV7-3 and TRBJ2-7 genes on either side, the full variable domain is GAGVSQTPSNKVTEKGKYVELRCDPISGHTALYWYRQSLGQGPEFLIYFQGTGAADDSGLPNDRFFAVRPEGSVSTLKIQRTERGDSAVYLCASSPSGVPYEQYFGPGTRLTVT.